This T cell receptor beta chain was retrieved from a study of OX40 agonist ivuxolimab in advanced cancers. This clone was recorded a few times. Repertoires were generated with immunoSEQ multiplex PCR, while TCRdb's copy carries only in-frame clones and drops some. The table lists roughly 70,000 clones, roughly 85% of them singletons. Sampling of blood occurred at baseline, cycle 4 day 1, and cycle 7 day 1. Germline lookup yields CDR1 SGHTA and CDR2 FQGTGA. This CDR3 spans 14 amino acids. V lost 0 bases and J lost 5, with 9 bases in between. Here the sequenced sample was CD4+ or CD8+ T cells sorted from blood, taken in a trial of the OX40 agonist ivuxolimab. This chain connects TRBV7-3 to TRBJ2-3; D gene ambiguous. This TCR derives from an adult with an advanced solid tumor such as melanoma, head and neck, liver or kidney cancer. The CDR3 loop reads CASSLTSLGDTQYF. The CDR3 DNA reads TGTGCCAGCAGCTTAACGAGCCTGGGAGATACGCAGTATTTT.